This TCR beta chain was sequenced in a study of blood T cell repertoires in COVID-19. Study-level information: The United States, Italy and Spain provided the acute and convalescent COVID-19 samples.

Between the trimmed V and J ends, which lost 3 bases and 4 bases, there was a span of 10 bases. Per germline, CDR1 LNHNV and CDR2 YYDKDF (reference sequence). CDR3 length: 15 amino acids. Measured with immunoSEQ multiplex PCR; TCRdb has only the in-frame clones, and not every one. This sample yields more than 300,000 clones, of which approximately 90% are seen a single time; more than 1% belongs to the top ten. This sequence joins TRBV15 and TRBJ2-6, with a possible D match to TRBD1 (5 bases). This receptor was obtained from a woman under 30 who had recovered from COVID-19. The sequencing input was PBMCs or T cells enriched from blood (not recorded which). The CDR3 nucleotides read TGTGCCACCAGCAGTAAGGGGTCGGGGGCCAACGTCCTGACTTTC. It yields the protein CATSSKGSGANVLTF. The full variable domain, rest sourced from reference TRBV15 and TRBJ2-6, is DAMVIQNPRYQVTQFGKPVTLSCSQTLNHNVMYWYQQKSSQAPKLLFHYYDKDFNNEADTPDNFQSRRPNTSFCFLDIRSPGLGDTAMYLCATSSKGSGANVLTFGAGSRLTVL.